This is a list of T cell receptor beta chains from one sample in a study of cytomegalovirus exposure and HLA in healthy donors. Data came from immunoSEQ multiplex PCR; TCRdb stores just in-frame clones and leaves some out. The data show 120,000 to 150,000 clones, with 60% to 85% seen just once and about 1.7% held by the top ten. The specimen sequenced was PBMCs. The receptors originated from a man aged 35 to 55 in good health and CMV-seronegative. Both conserved end residues are part of each CDR3. The order of the fields is clone size, J gene, D gene, V gene, CDR3 protein, CDR3 DNA. A D gene is named only where the DNA matches it firmly. Clone size is stated in some rows and not others, as once, few, many or a class when expanded.

abundance: .; j_gene: TRBJ2-3; d_gene: TRBD2; v_gene: TRBV7-2; CDR3aa: CASSRRGLAGDTQYF; CDR3nt: TGTGCCAGCAGCCGACGAGGACTAGCGGGGGATACGCAGTATTTT
abundance: .; j_gene: TRBJ2-3; d_gene: TRBD1; v_gene: TRBV5-1; CDR3aa: CASSLRQGPDTQYF; CDR3nt: TGCGCCAGCAGCCTCCGACAGGGTCCAGATACGCAGTATTTT
abundance: .; j_gene: TRBJ1-5; d_gene: .; v_gene: TRBV5-6; CDR3aa: CASSLAVGGGQPQHF; CDR3nt: TGTGCCAGCAGCTTGGCGGTGGGGGGGGGCCAGCCCCAGCATTTT
abundance: .; j_gene: TRBJ1-4; d_gene: TRBD1; v_gene: TRBV28; CDR3aa: CASRRAGTGNEKLFF; CDR3nt: TGTGCCAGCAGGAGGGCCGGGACAGGGAATGAAAAACTGTTTTTT
abundance: .; j_gene: TRBJ2-2; d_gene: .; v_gene: TRBV6-4; CDR3aa: CASSGEPGELFF; CDR3nt: TGTGCCAGCAGTGGGGAGCCCGGGGAGCTGTTTTTT
abundance: .; j_gene: TRBJ2-5; d_gene: .; v_gene: TRBV4-2; CDR3aa: CASSQDLRRGAEETQYF; CDR3nt: TGTGCCAGCAGCCAAGATCTTCGGCGGGGCGCGGAAGAGACCCAGTACTTC
abundance: .; j_gene: TRBJ2-3; d_gene: .; v_gene: TRBV30; CDR3aa: CAWRKQGTDTQYF; CDR3nt: TGTGCCTGGAGGAAGCAGGGCACCGATACGCAGTATTTT
abundance: .; j_gene: TRBJ2-2; d_gene: TRBD2; v_gene: TRBV7-9; CDR3aa: CASSLGQTREDTGELFF; CDR3nt: TGTGCCAGCAGCTTAGGTCAAACGCGGGAGGACACCGGGGAGCTGTTTTTT
abundance: few; j_gene: TRBJ2-5; d_gene: TRBD2; v_gene: TRBV25-1; CDR3aa: CASSGAKGGETQYF; CDR3nt: TGTGCCAGCAGTGGGGCAAAGGGAGGGGAGACCCAGTACTTC
abundance: .; j_gene: TRBJ2-7; d_gene: .; v_gene: TRBV28; CDR3aa: CASSLSGASVFYEQYF; CDR3nt: TGTGCCAGCAGCTTGAGTGGGGCTTCTGTCTTCTACGAGCAGTACTTC
abundance: .; j_gene: TRBJ2-7; d_gene: TRBD1; v_gene: TRBV5-4; CDR3aa: CASSSKQGSPYEQYF; CDR3nt: TGTGCCAGCAGCTCCAAACAGGGGTCTCCCTACGAGCAGTACTTC
abundance: .; j_gene: TRBJ2-3; d_gene: TRBD2; v_gene: TRBV6-5; CDR3aa: CASSYGGRGTDTQYF; CDR3nt: TGTGCCAGCAGTTACGGCGGGAGGGGCACAGATACGCAGTATTTT
abundance: .; j_gene: TRBJ2-5; d_gene: .; v_gene: TRBV6-5; CDR3aa: CASSYVTEETQYF; CDR3nt: TGTGCCAGCAGTTACGTAACGGAAGAGACCCAGTACTTC